These 15 T cell receptor beta chains were all obtained from the same sample, sequenced in a study of cytomegalovirus exposure and HLA in healthy donors. Primers: 60 Vbeta forward and 13 Jbeta reverse. TCRdb's table, derived via immunoSEQ multiplex PCR, lists solely in-frame clones and lacks some. Of some 160,000 clones listed, over 65% are singletons. Sequencing input: PBMCs. The receptors were gathered from a woman between 40 and 50 years old in good health and CMV-seronegative.

V gene TRBV28 combines with J gene TRBJ2-7; TRBD1 matches 8 bases. Germline V CDR1 and CDR2: MDHEN, SYDVKM. The CDR3 is made up of 14 amino acids. J lost 9 bases, V lost 6 bases, and 13 bases had no gene match. CDR3 in amino acids: CASSPTRTGHRQYF. CDR3 bases: TGTGCCAGCAGCCCTACCCGGACAGGGCATAGGCAGTACTTC.

J is TRBJ2-1 and V is TRBV5-4; 12 bases align to TRBD2. The ends lost 4 bases at V and 7 bases at J; junction bases unmatched: 6. Per the germline V gene, CDR1 is SGHNT and CDR2 is YYREEE (reference sequence). CDR3 length: 15 residues. In DNA, the CDR3 is TGTGCCAGCAGCAGACTAGCGGGGGATGGGAATGAGCAGTTCTTC. It specifies CASSRLAGDGNEQFF.

This chain joins TRBV6-6 and TRBJ1-6, with 7 positions matching TRBD1. Germline V gene data show CDR1 as MNHNY and CDR2 as SVGAGI (reference sequence). The CDR3 runs 14 residues. Losses at the gene ends were 8 bases for V and 9 bases for J; bases not matched to a gene: 10. CDR3 loop: CASCEGGRISPLHF. CDR3 DNA sequence: TGTGCCAGCTGCGAAGGGGGCAGGATTTCACCCCTCCACTTT.

This chain connects TRBV19 to TRBJ1-2, with 9 bases lining up with TRBD1. Germline-derived CDR1 and CDR2 are LNHDA and SQIVND (reference sequence). CDR3 size: 13 residues. After removal of 9 bases from V and 5 bases from J, the junction contained 7 bases not matched to a gene. The CDR3 loop reads CASARDREYGYTF. The CDR3, as DNA: TGTGCCAGCGCCCGGGACAGGGAATATGGCTACACCTTC. Full variable domain (remainder filled in from reference TRBV19 and TRBJ1-2): DGGITQSPKYLFRKEGQNVTLSCEQNLNHDAMYWYRQDPGQGLRLIYYSQIVNDFQKGDIAEGYSVSREKKESFPLTVTSAQKNPTAFYLCASARDREYGYTFGSGTRLTVV.

This chain joins TRBV5-4 and TRBJ1-2; 8 bases line up with TRBD1. V gave up 5 bases and J gave up 2 bases; unmatched junction bases: 8. Germline V lookup: CDR1 SGHNT, CDR2 YYREEE (reference sequence). The CDR3 runs 15 residues. CDR3: CASRHGTGLNYGYTF. The DNA for the CDR3 is TGTGCCAGCAGACATGGGACAGGACTAAACTATGGCTACACCTTC. The full variable domain, completed using reference TRBV5-4 and TRBJ1-2, is ETGVTQSPTHLIKTRGQQVTLRCSSQSGHNTVSWYQQALGQGPQFIFQYYREEENGRGNFPPRFSGLQFPNYSSELNVNALELDDSALYLCASRHGTGLNYGYTFGSGTRLTVV.

This clone was seen a few times. The chain couples TRBV6-4 to TRBJ2-1; the D gene is possibly TRBD1 (5 bases). Germline loops: CDR1 MRHNA, CDR2 SNTAGT. This CDR3 contains 14 residues. Trimming took 2 bases from V and 7 from J, leaving 12 bases between them. CDR3 in amino acids: CASSDLQGGNEQFF. The CDR3 coding sequence is TGTGCCAGCAGTGACCTTCAGGGTGGTAATGAGCAGTTCTTC.

V is TRBV6-1 and J is TRBJ2-2; the match to TRBD1 covers 9 bases. Germline V gene lookup returns CDR1 MNHNS and CDR2 SASEGT. The CDR3 runs 15 residues. V lost 5 bases to trimming and J lost 6 bases; unmatched junction nucleotides: 7. This CDR3 is CASSRPRTGAGELFF. In nucleotides, the CDR3 is TGTGCCAGCAGTCGCCCGAGGACAGGGGCCGGGGAGCTGTTTTTT.

The V and J genes are TRBV13 and TRBJ1-6; D not certain. This CDR3 region has 14 residues. Germline CDR1 and CDR2: PRHDT and FYEKMQ (reference sequence). V was shortened by 0 bases and J by 10 bases, with 10 bases between the two germline ends. The CDR3 sequence: CASSLGGRRSPLHF. The CDR3 region has the DNA TGTGCCAGCAGCTTAGGAGGGAGGCGATCACCCCTCCACTTT.

This clone was counted once. This chain connects TRBV2 to TRBJ1-5; no clear D gene. Germline loops: CDR1 SNHLY, CDR2 FYNNEI. CDR3 length: 15 amino acids. The V and J ends lost 4 bases and 6 bases respectively, with 16 bases between them. CDR3 nucleotides: TGTGCCAGCAGTGTGGACTCCGGGCCCACTCAGCCCCAGCATTTT. This codes for CASSVDSGPTQPQHF. The entire variable domain, with the rest obtained from reference TRBV2 and TRBJ1-5, is as follows: EPEVTQTPSHQVTQMGQEVILRCVPISNHLYFYWYRQILGQKVEFLVSFYNNEISEKSEIFDDQFSVERPDGSNFTLKIRSTKLEDSAMYFCASSVDSGPTQPQHFGDGTRLSIL.

The rearrangement joins TRBV7-8 to TRBJ2-7; TRBD2 agrees at 8 bases. Trimming cost V 7 bases and J 3 bases; bases outside gene matches: 11. There are 15 residues in the CDR3. The V gene's germline CDR1 is SGHVS and CDR2 FQNEAQ. CDR3 sequence (DNA): TGTGCCAGCATCCCCTCCGGGGGGGGTAGCTACGAGCAGTACTTC. It yields the protein CASIPSGGGSYEQYF.

This clone appeared a single time. The chain has TRBV4-1 and TRBJ2-1; 9 nucleotides line up with TRBD2. The CDR3 runs 17 residues. The V segment lost 4 bases and the J segment 5 bases; nucleotides outside the gene matches: 12. In germline, CDR1 is MGHRA, CDR2 YSYEKL. The DNA of the CDR3 is TGCGCCAGCAGCCGCCTCGGCGGGGGGGCTTCCCACAATGAGCAGTTCTTC. Amino acids: CASSRLGGGASHNEQFF.

The rearrangement links TRBV5-1 to TRBJ1-2; D is unresolved. V lost 7 bases and J 0 bases, leaving 13 bases between the germline ends. The CDR3 is 14 residues long. In germline, CDR1 is SGHRS, CDR2 YFSETQ. CDR3 bases: TGCGCCAGCCGTTCGTCACCAGCTAACTATGGCTACACCTTC. As protein: CASRSSPANYGYTF.

The gene calls are TRBV5-6 and TRBJ1-5; D is ambiguous. Germline values: CDR1 SGHDT, CDR2 YYEEEE. The V gene lost 0 bases and the J gene lost 7 bases, with 14 bases spanning the gap. This CDR3 has 15 amino acids. Here the CDR3 DNA reads TGTGCCAGCAGCTTGGAGGGAGGTTTCGGGCAGCCCCAGCATTTT. It codes for CASSLEGGFGQPQHF.

CDR3 nucleotides: TGTGCCAGCAGCGTTGACAGGGGAAAGGGGGATAGCAATCAGCCCCAGCATTTT. This codes for CASSVDRGKGDSNQPQHF. This chain joins TRBV2 and TRBJ1-5; 8 positions match TRBD1. The J segment lost 0 bases and the V segment lost 6 bases, leaving 13 bases of the junction unmatched. Germline V gene lookup returns CDR1 SNHLY and CDR2 FYNNEI. CDR3 length: 18 residues.

The CDR3 bases are TGTGCCACCAGCAGAACCGACTATCAGCCCCAGCATTTT. It specifies CATSRTDYQPQHF. The chain joins TRBV15 to TRBJ1-5, with D unclear. V was clipped by 2 bases and J by 5 bases, with 7 bases between them. In germline, CDR1 is LNHNV, CDR2 YYDKDF (reference sequence). The CDR3 is 13 amino acids.